This TCR beta chain is drawn from a study of T cell responses to AZD1222 COVID-19 vaccine. Study-wide results and caveats: Spike-specific TCRs gained breadth and depth after people received two AZD1222 doses. Nearly half of spike-specific TCRs reportedly target unmutated variant regions.

Assay used: immunoSEQ multiplex PCR; TCRdb lists only in-frame clones, some missing. The table lists approximately 110,000 clones, more than 90% of them singletons. The CDR3 has 14 amino acids. The V end was cut by 5 bases, the J end by 8 bases, with 15 bases between. Germline CDR1 KGHSH, CDR2 LQKENI. A remark on this clone: Its antigen is undetermined.

This clonotype was sampled from an adult in good health. Sequenced material: peripheral blood, taken on day 0 of AZD1222 vaccination. The V call is TRBV18, the J call TRBJ1-4; maybe TRBD1 (6 bases). In DNA, the CDR3 is TGTGCCAGCTCAACAGGGAGCGCGGGCGAAAAACTGTTTTTT. Amino acids: CASSTGSAGEKLFF. The full variable domain, completed using reference TRBV18 and TRBJ1-4, is NAGVMQNPRHLVRRRGQEARLRCSPMKGHSHVYWYRQLPEEGLKFMVYLQKENIIDESGMPKERFSAEFPKEGPSILRIQQVVRGDSAAYFCASSTGSAGEKLFFGSGTQLSVL.